Following are 6 T cell receptor beta chains from one sample sequenced in a study of T-cell reconstitution after alpha-beta-depleted transplantation in children. As it was prepared, the TCRbeta library received unique molecular identifiers. TCRdb re-called the PCR reads with MiXCR, one entry per CDR3 protein. The sample has around 200,000 distinct CDR3 sequences; under 20% are singletons. The sequenced sample was PBMCs, mostly from graft donor cells, obtained 360 days after TCRalphabeta/CD19-depleted stem cell transplant. These receptors originate from a male patient aged 2 to 10 who had a stem cell transplant for acute lymphoblastic leukemia, so the T cells may come from the graft donor.

This clonotype has more than one count but fewer than ten. The chain is built from TRBV4-2 and TRBJ2-1; the D is unclear. The ends were cut back, 1 base at V and 5 bases at J, with 18 bases in the middle. Per the germline V gene, CDR1 is LGHNA and CDR2 is YNFKEQ. CDR3 size: 17 residues. CDR3 DNA sequence: TGTGCCAGCAGCCAAGTGTTAGGCCAGCTGATTAACAATGAGCAGTTCTTC. It yields the protein CASSQVLGQLINNEQFF.

V usage is TRBV6-4 and J usage is TRBJ1-1; D uncertain. The CDR3 spans 15 residues. Looked up from germline, CDR1 is MRHNA and CDR2 is SNTAGT. Trimming stripped 0 bases from V and 5 bases from J, with 13 bases between. The CDR3 protein is CASSDSQRTRTEAFF. The CDR3 region has the DNA TGTGCCAGCAGTGACTCGCAGAGGACGCGGACTGAAGCTTTCTTT.

V is TRBV5-1 and J is TRBJ1-2; D unresolved. Between the trimmed V and J ends, which lost 0 bases and 4 bases, there was a span of 10 bases. CDR1 SGHRS and CDR2 YFSETQ come from the germline V gene. The CDR3 runs to 14 residues. CDR3 sequence: CASSLGQETYGYTF. The CDR3 coding sequence is TGCGCCAGCAGCTTGGGACAAGAAACCTATGGCTACACCTTC.

This clonotype was seen only a few times. CDR3 protein: CASSLLATNEKLFF. CDR3 nucleotide sequence: TGCGCCAGCAGCTTGCTGGCAACTAATGAAAAACTGTTTTTT. The V call is TRBV5-1, the J call TRBJ1-4; no clear D gene. The germline gives CDR1 SGHRS, CDR2 YFSETQ. This CDR3 is 14 amino acids long. V was cut by 1 base and J by 0 bases, with 4 bases left in between.

The chain has TRBV13 and TRBJ1-1; D is possibly TRBD1 (6 bases). The CDR3 is 21 residues long. The germline CDR1 and CDR2 sequences are PRHDT and FYEKMQ (reference sequence). V was trimmed by 3 bases and J by 1 base, leaving 30 bases between them. CDR3 loop: CASSFPFLWRRGSQGNTEAFF. CDR3 coding DNA: TGTGCCAGCAGCTTCCCCTTTTTATGGAGGCGCGGTTCACAGGGGAACACTGAAGCTTTCTTT.

This clonotype showed up just a few times. V is TRBV5-1 and J is TRBJ1-5; TRBD1 is a possible D gene (5 bases). The CDR3 covers 15 residues. Germline V gene lookup returns CDR1 SGHRS and CDR2 YFSETQ. The V gene lost 0 bases and the J gene lost 6 bases, with 13 bases spanning the gap. The CDR3 spells CASSLGGAYGQPQHF. CDR3 DNA: TGCGCCAGCAGCTTGGGAGGGGCTTACGGTCAGCCCCAGCATTTT. Together with reference TRBV5-1 and TRBJ1-5, the CDR3 gives the full variable domain: KAGVTQTPRYLIKTRGQQVTLSCSPISGHRSVSWYQQTPGQGLQFLFEYFSETQRNKGNFPGRFSGRQFSNSRSEMNVSTLELGDSALYLCASSLGGAYGQPQHFGDGTRLSIL.